Here is one TCR beta chain with its context. Measured with immunoSEQ multiplex PCR; TCRdb has only the in-frame clones, and not every one. The sample contains about 87,000 clones, 70% to 90% of which appear only once. The source of the sample is a study of glioma-infiltrating T cells after dendritic cell vaccination. The CDR3 runs to 12 residues. V was shortened by 6 bases and J by 8 bases, with 13 bases between the two germline ends. Germline V gene lookup returns CDR1 MNHNS and CDR2 SASEGT. The origin of this receptor is a human donor with glioblastoma. The chain recombines TRBV6-1 with TRBJ1-2, with D unclear. The sample in question was blood, obtained before dendritic cell vaccination. Here the CDR3 reads CASRDYVEGYTF. CDR3 bases: TGTGCCAGCAGGGACTACGTGGAAGGCTACACCTTC.